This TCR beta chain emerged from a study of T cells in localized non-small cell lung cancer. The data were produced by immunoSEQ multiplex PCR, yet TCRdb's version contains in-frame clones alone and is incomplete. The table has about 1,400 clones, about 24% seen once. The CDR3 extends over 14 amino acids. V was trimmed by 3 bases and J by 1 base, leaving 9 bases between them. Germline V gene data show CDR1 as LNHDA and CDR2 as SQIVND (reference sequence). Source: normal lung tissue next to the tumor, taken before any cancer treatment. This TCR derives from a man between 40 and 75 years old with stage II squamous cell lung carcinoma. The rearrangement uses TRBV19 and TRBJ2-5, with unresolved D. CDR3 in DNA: TGTGCCAGTAGTATCGGACGGAGCCAAGAGACCCAGTACTTC. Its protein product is CASSIGRSQETQYF.